A selection of T cell receptor beta chains follows, all from one sample in a study of cytomegalovirus exposure and HLA in healthy donors. The assay was immunoSEQ multiplex PCR, and TCRdb's table has in-frame clones only and misses some. The data show around 150,000 clones, nearly 90% seen once. Sequenced: PBMCs. The receptors shown here come from a middle-aged woman in good health and CMV-seronegative. The CDR3 runs from the conserved cysteine through the conserved F or W. A D gene is named only where the DNA matches it firmly. The size of a clone is reported for some rows only, either as once, few or many, or as a class for expanded clones.

V gene: TRBV7-2
clone size: -
D gene: -
J gene: TRBJ2-1
CDR3 DNA: TGTGCCAGCAGCAAGCCCCCCCGGGGGGAGCAGTTCTTC
CDR3 protein: CASSKPPRGEQFF

V gene: TRBV5-1
clone size: -
D gene: TRBD2
J gene: TRBJ2-7
CDR3 DNA: TGCGCCAGCCCCCTCCGGCGGGGGTACCACGAGCAGTACTTC
CDR3 protein: CASPLRRGYHEQYF

V gene: TRBV11-3
clone size: -
D gene: TRBD2
J gene: TRBJ2-2
CDR3 DNA: TGTGCCAGCAGCTTATGGGGGGGAATGAACACCGGGGAGCTGTTTTTT
CDR3 protein: CASSLWGGMNTGELFF

V gene: TRBV7-9
clone size: once
D gene: -
J gene: TRBJ2-5
CDR3 DNA: TGTGCCAGCAGTATTATGGATGCCCGCCAAGGGGCCCAGTACTTC
CDR3 protein: CASSIMDARQGAQYF

V gene: TRBV27
clone size: once
D gene: TRBD1
J gene: TRBJ1-6
CDR3 DNA: TGTGCCAGCAGTTCTGACAGGGGGCGTTCACCCCTCCACTTT
CDR3 protein: CASSSDRGRSPLHF

V gene: TRBV29-1
clone size: few
D gene: -
J gene: TRBJ2-5
CDR3 DNA: TGCAGCGTTGACGGCGGTTATAACGAAGAGACCCAGTACTTC
CDR3 protein: CSVDGGYNEETQYF

V gene: TRBV9
clone size: -
D gene: TRBD2
J gene: TRBJ2-2
CDR3 DNA: TGTGCCAGCAGCCCCACTAGCGGGAGGGCCGGGGAGCTGTTTTTT
CDR3 protein: CASSPTSGRAGELFF

V gene: TRBV18
clone size: -
D gene: -
J gene: TRBJ1-1
CDR3 DNA: TGTGCCAGCTCACCACCAGGAGGGGCGCGGAATGAAGCTTTCTTT
CDR3 protein: CASSPPGGARNEAFF

V gene: TRBV10-3
clone size: once
D gene: TRBD1
J gene: TRBJ1-5
CDR3 DNA: TGTGCCATCGCAACAGGGGGCGATCAGCCCCAGCATTTT
CDR3 protein: CAIATGGDQPQHF

V gene: TRBV6-1
clone size: -
D gene: TRBD1
J gene: TRBJ2-7
CDR3 DNA: TGTGCCAGCAGTAATGACAGGGCCTCCTACGAGCAGTACTTC
CDR3 protein: CASSNDRASYEQYF

V gene: TRBV9
clone size: -
D gene: -
J gene: TRBJ1-4
CDR3 DNA: TGTGCCAGCAGCGTAGGACTAGCAACTAATGAAAAACTGTTTTTT
CDR3 protein: CASSVGLATNEKLFF

V gene: TRBV7-7
clone size: -
D gene: -
J gene: TRBJ2-2
CDR3 DNA: TGTGCTAGCAGCTCAGCCTCACTACTCAACACCGGGGAGCTGTTTTTT
CDR3 protein: CASSSASLLNTGELFF

V gene: TRBV6-1
clone size: once
D gene: TRBD2
J gene: TRBJ2-7
CDR3 DNA: TGTGCCAGCCGCCTTCTAGCGGAGGCCTACGAGCAGTACTTC
CDR3 protein: CASRLLAEAYEQYF

V gene: TRBV28
clone size: -
D gene: -
J gene: TRBJ2-7
CDR3 DNA: TGTGCCAGCAGTTCAAGAGGATACGAGCAGTACTTC
CDR3 protein: CASSSRGYEQYF

V gene: TRBV29-1
clone size: -
D gene: -
J gene: TRBJ1-1
CDR3 DNA: TGCAGCGTTGAGGGGGGGCGGGGGGTCGAAGCTTTCTTT
CDR3 protein: CSVEGGRGVEAFF

V gene: TRBV9
clone size: once
D gene: -
J gene: TRBJ2-1
CDR3 DNA: TGTGCCAGCAGCGTCGGACAGATCTACAATGAGCAGTTCTTC
CDR3 protein: CASSVGQIYNEQFF

V gene: TRBV5-1
clone size: -
D gene: -
J gene: TRBJ1-1
CDR3 DNA: TGCGCCAGCAGCTTGAACAGGAACACTGAAGCTTTCTTT
CDR3 protein: CASSLNRNTEAFF

V gene: TRBV4-3
clone size: few
D gene: -
J gene: TRBJ2-2
CDR3 DNA: TGCGCCAGCAGCCCTAATCCCAAGGGGCACACCGGGGAGCTGTTTTTT
CDR3 protein: CASSPNPKGHTGELFF